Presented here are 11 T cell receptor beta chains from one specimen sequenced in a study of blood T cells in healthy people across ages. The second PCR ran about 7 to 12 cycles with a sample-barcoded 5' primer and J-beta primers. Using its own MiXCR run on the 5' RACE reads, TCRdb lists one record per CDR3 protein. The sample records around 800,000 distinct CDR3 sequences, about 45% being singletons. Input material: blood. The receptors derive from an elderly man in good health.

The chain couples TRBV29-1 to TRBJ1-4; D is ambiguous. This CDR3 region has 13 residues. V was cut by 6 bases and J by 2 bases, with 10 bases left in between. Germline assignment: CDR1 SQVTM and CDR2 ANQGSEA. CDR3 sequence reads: CSVGSRTNEKLFF. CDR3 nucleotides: TGCAGCGTGGGTTCCAGGACTAATGAAAAACTGTTTTTT.

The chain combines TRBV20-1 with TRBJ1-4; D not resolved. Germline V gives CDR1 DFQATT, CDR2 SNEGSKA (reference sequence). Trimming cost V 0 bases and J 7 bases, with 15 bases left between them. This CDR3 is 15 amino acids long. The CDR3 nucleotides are TGCAGTGCTAGAGATATAGGACGGTCGGGTGAAAAACTGTTTTTT. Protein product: CSARDIGRSGEKLFF.

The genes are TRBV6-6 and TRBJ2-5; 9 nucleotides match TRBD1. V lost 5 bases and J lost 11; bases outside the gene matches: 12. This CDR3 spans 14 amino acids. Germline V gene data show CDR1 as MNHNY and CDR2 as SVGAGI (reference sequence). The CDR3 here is CASSPRTGATEQYF. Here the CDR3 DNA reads TGTGCCAGCAGTCCGAGGACAGGGGCGACGGAGCAGTACTTC.

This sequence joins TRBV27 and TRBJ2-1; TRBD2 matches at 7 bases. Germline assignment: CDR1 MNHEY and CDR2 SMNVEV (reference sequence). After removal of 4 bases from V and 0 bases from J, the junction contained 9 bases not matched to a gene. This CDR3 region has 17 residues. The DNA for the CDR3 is TGTGCCAGCAGTTCCACCCAGCGGGGAAGCTCCTACAATGAGCAGTTCTTC. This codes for CASSSTQRGSSYNEQFF.

The CDR3 protein is CASSSLTGQAAYNEQFF. CDR3 bases: TGTGCCAGCAGCTCATTAACGGGACAGGCCGCCTACAATGAGCAGTTCTTC. The chain uses TRBV7-9 and TRBJ2-1, with 8 nucleotides matching TRBD1. The CDR3 has 17 residues. V was clipped by 4 bases and J by 2 bases; unmatched bases: 10. Germline loops: CDR1 SEHNR, CDR2 FQNEAQ (reference sequence).

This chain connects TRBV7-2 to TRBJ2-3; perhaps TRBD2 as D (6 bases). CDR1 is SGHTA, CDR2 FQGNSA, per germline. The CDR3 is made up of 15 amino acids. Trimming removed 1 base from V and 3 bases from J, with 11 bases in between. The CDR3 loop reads CASSLGGRRTDTQYF. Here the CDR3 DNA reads TGTGCCAGCAGCTTAGGAGGGAGGAGAACAGATACGCAGTATTTT.

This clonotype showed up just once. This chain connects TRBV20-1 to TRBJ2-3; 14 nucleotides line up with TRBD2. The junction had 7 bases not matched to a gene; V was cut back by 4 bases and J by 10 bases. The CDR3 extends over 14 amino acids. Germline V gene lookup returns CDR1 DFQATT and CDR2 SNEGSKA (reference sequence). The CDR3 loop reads CSATGTSGRCAQYF. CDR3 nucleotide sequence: TGCAGTGCTACCGGGACTAGCGGGAGATGCGCGCAGTATTTT.

Here the CDR3 reads CSVETGGADTQYF. The CDR3 coding sequence is TGCAGCGTTGAAACGGGAGGGGCAGATACGCAGTATTTT. The chain couples TRBV29-1 to TRBJ2-3, with TRBD2 matching 8 bases. V trimming: 2 bases; J trimming: 4 bases; junction bases outside the gene matches: 2. The CDR3 has 13 residues. CDR1 is SQVTM, CDR2 ANQGSEA, per germline.

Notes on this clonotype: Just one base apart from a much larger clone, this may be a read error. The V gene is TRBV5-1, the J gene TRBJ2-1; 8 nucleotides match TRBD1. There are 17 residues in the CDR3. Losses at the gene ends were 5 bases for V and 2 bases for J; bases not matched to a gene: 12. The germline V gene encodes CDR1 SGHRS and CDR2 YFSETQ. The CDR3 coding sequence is TGCGCCAGCAGGCCGAGGGAGACAGGGGTCCCCTACAATGAGCAGTTCTTC. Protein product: CASRPRETGVPYNEQFF. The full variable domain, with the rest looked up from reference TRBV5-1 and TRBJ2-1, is KAGVTQTPRYLIKTRGQQVTLSCSPISGHRSVSWYQQTPGQGLQFLFEYFSETQRNKGNFPGRFSGRQFSNSRSEMNVSTLELGDSALYLCASRPRETGVPYNEQFFGPGTRLTVL.

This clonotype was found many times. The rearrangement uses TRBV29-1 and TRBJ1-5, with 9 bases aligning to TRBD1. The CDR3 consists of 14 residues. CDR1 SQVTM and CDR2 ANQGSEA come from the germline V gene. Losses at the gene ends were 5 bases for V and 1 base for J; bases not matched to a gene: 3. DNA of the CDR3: TGCAGCGTTTTGGACAGGGGCAGCAATCAGCCCCAGCATTTT. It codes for CSVLDRGSNQPQHF.

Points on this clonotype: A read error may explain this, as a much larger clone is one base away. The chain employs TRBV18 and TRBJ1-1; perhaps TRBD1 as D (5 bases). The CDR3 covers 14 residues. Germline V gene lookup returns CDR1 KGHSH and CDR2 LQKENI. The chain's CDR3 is CTSSQGRVGTEAFF. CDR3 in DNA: TGTACCAGCTCGCAGGGACGCGTAGGGACTGAAGCTTTCTTT.